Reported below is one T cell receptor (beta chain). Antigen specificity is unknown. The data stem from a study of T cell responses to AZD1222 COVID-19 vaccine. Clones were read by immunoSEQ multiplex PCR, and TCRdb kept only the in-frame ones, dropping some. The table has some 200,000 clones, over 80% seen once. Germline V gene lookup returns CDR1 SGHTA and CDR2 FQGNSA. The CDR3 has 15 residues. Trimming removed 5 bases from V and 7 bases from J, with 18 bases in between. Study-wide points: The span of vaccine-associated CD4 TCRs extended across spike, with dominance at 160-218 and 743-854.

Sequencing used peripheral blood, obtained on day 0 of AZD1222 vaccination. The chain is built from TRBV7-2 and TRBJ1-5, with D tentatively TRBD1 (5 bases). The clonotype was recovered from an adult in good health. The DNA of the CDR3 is TGTGCCAGCAGCCAAGGGGTAGGGTACAACCAGCCCCAGCATTTT. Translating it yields CASSQGVGYNQPQHF.